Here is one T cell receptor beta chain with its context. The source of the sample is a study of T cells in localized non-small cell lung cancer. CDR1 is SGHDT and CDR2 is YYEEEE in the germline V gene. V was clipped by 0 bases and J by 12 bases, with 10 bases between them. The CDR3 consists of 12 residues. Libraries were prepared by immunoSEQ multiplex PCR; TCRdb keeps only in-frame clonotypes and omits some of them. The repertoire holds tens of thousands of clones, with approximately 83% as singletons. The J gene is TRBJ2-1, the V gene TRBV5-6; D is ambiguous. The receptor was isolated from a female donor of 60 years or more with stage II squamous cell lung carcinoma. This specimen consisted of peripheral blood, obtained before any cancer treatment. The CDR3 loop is CASSLDLRGQFF. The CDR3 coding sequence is TGTGCCAGCAGCTTGGATCTGAGAGGGCAGTTCTTC.